The 30 T cell receptor beta chains below all came from one sample that was sequenced in a study of CD8+CD57+ T cells in acquired aplastic anemia. Genomic DNA, serving as template, underwent TCR beta VDJ and CDR3 profiling. TCRdb re-called the reads through MiXCR, storing one row per CDR3 protein. This table holds 150,000 to 200,000 distinct CDR3 sequences, 35% to 50% found once. Material for sequencing was sorted CD4+, CD8+, or CD8+CD57+ T cells (not recorded which) from PBMCs. The receptors here all came from a human donor in good health.

In this sample, this clonotype turned up many times. The chain uses TRBV20-1 and TRBJ2-1, with D unresolved. Trimming left V 0 bases short and J 7 bases short, with 7 bases between. CDR1 is DFQATT and CDR2 is SNEGSKA in the germline V gene (reference sequence). This CDR3 is 12 amino acids long. CDR3 region: CSARDGVNEQFF. DNA of the CDR3: TGCAGTGCTAGAGATGGGGTAAATGAGCAGTTCTTC.

The chain recombines TRBV7-3 with TRBJ2-6; D unclear. This CDR3 comprises 17 residues. Trimming shortened V by 5 bases and J by 1 base, and 15 bases separated the two germline ends. Germline assignment: CDR1 SGHTA and CDR2 FQGTGA. Here the CDR3 DNA reads TGTGCCAGCAGCGTAAACCCGGGTAGGTCTGGGGCCAACGTCCTGACTTTC. This sequence encodes CASSVNPGRSGANVLTF.

This clonotype came up many times. The chain recombines TRBV11-2 with TRBJ2-7; 14 bases map to TRBD2. V dropped 5 bases and J dropped 1; count of bases not matched to a gene: 4. The length of the CDR3 is 16 residues. Germline lookup yields CDR1 SGHAT and CDR2 FQNNGV. The CDR3 reads CASSGRLAGGSYEQYF. The CDR3 DNA follows: TGTGCCAGCAGCGGCCGACTAGCGGGAGGGTCCTACGAGCAGTACTTC.

The chain employs TRBV29-1 and TRBJ1-2; no definite D call. V shed 4 bases and J shed 4 bases, with 10 bases lying between them. The germline CDR1 and CDR2 sequences are SQVTM and ANQGSEA. This CDR3 has 12 amino acids. The CDR3: CSVGQITYGYTF. In DNA, the CDR3 is TGCAGCGTTGGGCAGATAACCTATGGCTACACCTTC.

A note on this clonotype: Possible read error: a much larger clone is one base away. The chain has TRBV19 and TRBJ2-7, with D maybe TRBD2 (7 bases). The CDR3 totals 15 residues. Germline loops: CDR1 LNHDA, CDR2 SQIVND (reference sequence). The CDR3 region is CASGMGGGGPREQYF. CDR3 in DNA: TGTGCCAGTGGTATGGGCGGCGGGGGCCCTCGGGAGCAGTACTTC.

This clonotype came up once. The chain has TRBV7-9 and TRBJ2-3; D may be TRBD1 (5 bases). Deletions cut 2 bases from V and 6 bases from J, with 9 bases between. The germline gives CDR1 SEHNR, CDR2 FQNEAQ (reference sequence). This CDR3 is built from 13 residues. The CDR3, as DNA: TGTGCCAGCAGCTTAACGGACACTGATACGCAGTATTTT. It is translated as CASSLTDTDTQYF. Full variable domain (rest looked up from reference TRBV7-9 and TRBJ2-3): DTGVSQNPRHKITKRGQNVTFRCDPISEHNRLYWYRQTLGQGPEFLTYFQNEAQLEKSRLLSDRFSAERPKGSFSTLEIQRTEQGDSAMYLCASSLTDTDTQYFGPGTRLTVL.

With regard to this clonotype: Its ends do not fully match the called genes, so a read error is possible. V is TRBV12-3 or TRBV12-4 and J is TRBJ2-1, with 10 bases aligning to TRBD2. The CDR3 is 16 amino acids. CDR3 protein: CASSFYASGSSNERFF. In nucleotides, the CDR3 is TGTGCCAGCAGTTTTTATGCTAGCGGGAGTTCGAATGAGCGGTTCTTC.

V gene TRBV7-9 combines with J gene TRBJ1-1; D is unclear. This CDR3 region has 13 residues. Germline loops: CDR1 SEHNR, CDR2 FQNEAQ (reference sequence). V lost 6 bases and J 5 bases, leaving 13 bases between the germline ends. The CDR3 DNA reads TGTGCCAGCAGTCCCAGACAACCGACTGAAGCTTTCTTT. Translated: CASSPRQPTEAFF.

The chain is built from TRBV20-1 and TRBJ2-3; D is ambiguous. The CDR3 sequence is 12 residues long. Germline lookup yields CDR1 DFQATT and CDR2 SNEGSKA (reference sequence). Trimming removed 2 bases at V and 6 bases at J, with 9 bases between. CDR3 sequence: CSARRLADTQYF. CDR3 coding DNA: TGCAGTGCTAGACGACTCGCGGATACGCAGTATTTT.

This clonotype was counted ten times or more. The chain has TRBV5-1 and TRBJ2-7; D remains ambiguous. The CDR3 consists of 13 residues. CDR1 SGHRS and CDR2 YFSETQ come from the germline V gene. Trimming left V 1 base short and J 2 bases short, with 7 bases between. CDR3 residues: CASSLQGTYEQYF. CDR3 sequence (DNA): TGCGCCAGCAGCTTGCAAGGGACCTACGAGCAGTACTTC.

Many counts were recorded for this clonotype. At one of its ends the junction is not consistent with the germline gene, which may arise from a read error. The chain couples TRBV7-2 to TRBJ2-7, with D perhaps TRBD2 (8 bases). This CDR3 contains 13 residues. Germline-derived CDR1 and CDR2 are SGHTA and FQGNSA. CDR3 sequence: CASSLRQGRTSSF. The CDR3 bases are TGTGCCAGCAGCCTCCGACAGGGAAGGACTAGCTCTTTC. The full variable domain, its missing parts supplied by reference TRBV7-2 and TRBJ2-7, is GAGVSQSPSNKVTEKGKDVELRCDPISGHTALYWYRQSLGQGLEFLIYFQGNSAPDKSGLPSDRFSAERTGGSVSTLTIQRTQQEDSAVYLCASSLRQGRTSSFGPGTRLTVT.

There are a few counts of this clonotype. This chain uses TRBV20-1 with TRBJ2-7; 9 nucleotides align to TRBD1. The germline CDR1 and CDR2 sequences are DFQATT and SNEGSKA (reference sequence). The CDR3 covers 14 residues. Unmatched junction bases numbered 7, after V lost 7 bases and J lost 0 bases. The CDR3 is CSVLGQGSSYEQYV. In nucleotides, the CDR3 is TGCAGTGTCCTTGGACAGGGGAGCTCCTACGAGCAGTACGTC.

The table lists this clonotype with many counts. V is TRBV29-1 and J is TRBJ1-5; D is unresolved. The CDR3 runs to 13 residues. Germline lookup yields CDR1 SQVTM and CDR2 ANQGSEA. Trimming left V 5 bases short and J 1 base short, with 9 bases between. In nucleotides, the CDR3 is TGCAGCGTTCGAGGAGGCAGCAATCAGCCCCAGCATTTT. It codes for CSVRGGSNQPQHF.

This clonotype was observed at least ten times. This rearrangement joins TRBV19 to TRBJ1-3; D gene uncertain. This CDR3 region has 13 residues. Germline loops: CDR1 LNHDA, CDR2 SQIVND (reference sequence). V lost 5 bases, J lost 4 bases, and 9 bases lay in between. This chain's CDR3 is CASSWVSGNTIYF. The CDR3 coding sequence is TGTGCCAGTAGTTGGGTATCGGGAAACACCATATATTTT.

V usage is TRBV15 and J usage is TRBJ2-7; 9 bases map to TRBD1. V trimming: 9 bases; J trimming: 5 bases; junction bases outside the gene matches: 11. Per the germline V gene, CDR1 is LNHNV and CDR2 is YYDKDF (reference sequence). The CDR3 runs to 14 residues. The chain's CDR3 is CATTGTGKFHEQYF. The CDR3 DNA sequence: TGTGCCACGACAGGGACAGGGAAATTTCACGAGCAGTACTTC.

In nucleotides, the CDR3 is TGTGCCACCAGCGGTCCGGATTACGGCACTGAAGCTTTCTTT. Translating gives CATSGPDYGTEAFF. This chain connects TRBV24-1 to TRBJ1-1, with D unresolved. The CDR3 contains 14 residues. The germline V gene has CDR1 KGHDR and CDR2 SFDVKD. V was shortened by 7 bases and J by 4 bases, with 15 bases between the two germline ends.

The chain joins TRBV7-3 to TRBJ2-3; the D is unclear. The CDR3 runs to 13 residues. V was trimmed by 5 bases and J by 2 bases, leaving 8 bases between them. Germline-derived CDR1 and CDR2 are SGHTA and FQGTGA. CDR3 sequence (DNA): TGTGCCAGCAGCCGTGGGGTCACAGATACGCAGTATTTT. Translating it yields CASSRGVTDTQYF. The full variable domain, its missing parts supplied by reference TRBV7-3 and TRBJ2-3, is GAGVSQTPSNKVTEKGKYVELRCDPISGHTALYWYRQSLGQGPEFLIYFQGTGAADDSGLPNDRFFAVRPEGSVSTLKIQRTERGDSAVYLCASSRGVTDTQYFGPGTRLTVL.

With regard to this clonotype: One end of the junction does not line up with germline, which may come from a read error. The J gene is TRBJ1-6, the V gene TRBV7-8; D is unclear. The CDR3 covers 15 residues. Germline V gives CDR1 SGHVS, CDR2 FQNEAQ. In DNA form, the CDR3 reads TGTGCCAGCAGCTTAGGGGTGTCCTTTAATTCACCCCTCCACTTT. Its protein is CASSLGVSFNSPLHF.

The sample holds many counts of this clonotype. This chain uses TRBV5-1 with TRBJ2-2; D is perhaps TRBD1 or TRBD2 (5 bases each). Trimming removed 6 bases at V and 1 base at J, with 10 bases between. This CDR3 is built from 14 residues. Germline V lookup: CDR1 SGHRS, CDR2 YFSETQ. For the CDR3, the DNA is TGCGCCAGCAAGGGGACGGTGAACACCGGGGAGCTGTTTTTT. It translates to CASKGTVNTGELFF.

This clonotype was seen ten or more times. J is TRBJ1-2 and V is TRBV20-1; 10 bases line up with TRBD1. Looked up from germline, CDR1 is DFQATT and CDR2 is SNEGSKA (reference sequence). The CDR3 loop spans 15 amino acids. The junction had 10 bases not matched to a gene; V was cut back by 2 bases and J by 7 bases. CDR3 protein: CSARNPTGGVLGYTF. The CDR3 DNA follows: TGCAGTGCTAGAAACCCGACAGGGGGCGTACTTGGCTACACCTTC.

The gene calls are TRBV13 and TRBJ1-1; D perhaps matches TRBD1 (5 bases). The CDR3 loop spans 13 amino acids. Trimming took off 8 bases at V and 1 base at J, with 11 bases between the two ends. CDR1 and CDR2 from the germline V gene are PRHDT and FYEKMQ (reference sequence). CDR3 bases: TGTGCCAGCGGAGGGGAGAGGAACACTGAAGCTTTCTTT. This codes for CASGGERNTEAFF.

This clonotype was recorded at least ten times. The J gene is TRBJ1-1, the V gene TRBV5-1, with D perhaps TRBD1 (6 bases). With 4 bases removed from V and 5 bases from J, the gap between germline ends came to 18 bases. The germline V gene has CDR1 SGHRS and CDR2 YFSETQ. The CDR3 runs to 15 residues. The CDR3 sequence is CASSPARQDWTEAFF. The CDR3 coding sequence is TGCGCCAGCAGCCCGGCACGACAGGATTGGACTGAAGCTTTCTTT.

This clonotype was recorded a few times. The rearrangement joins TRBV4-2 to TRBJ1-4; D is possibly TRBD1 (6 bases). In germline, CDR1 is LGHNA, CDR2 YNFKEQ. V lost 0 bases to trimming and J lost 8 bases, with 13 bases between them. The CDR3 covers 15 residues. Here the CDR3 DNA reads TGTGCCAGCAGCCAAGAGGGGGGCCGGGGAGAAAAACTGTTTTTT. The encoded protein is CASSQEGGRGEKLFF.

This clonotype appeared many times. The V and J genes are TRBV28 and TRBJ2-5; no definite D call. V was trimmed by 1 base and J by 5 bases, leaving 2 bases between them. This CDR3 contains 11 residues. CDR1 and CDR2 from the germline V gene are MDHEN and SYDVKM. CDR3 region: CASSLLETQYF. The CDR3 DNA reads TGTGCCAGCAGTTTATTGGAGACCCAGTACTTC.

Concerning this clonotype itself: Given a much more abundant clone one base away, this may be a read error. The V gene is TRBV4-2, the J gene TRBJ2-3, with TRBD2 identical over 13 bases. The CDR3 length is 16 residues. CDR1 is LGHNA and CDR2 is YNFKEQ in the germline V gene. The CDR3 DNA sequence: TGTGCCTGCAGCCAATGGACTAGCGGGAGTGCAGATACGCAGTATTTT. Protein product: CACSQWTSGSADTQYF.

The V and J genes are TRBV7-8 and TRBJ1-2, with D tentatively TRBD1 (5 bases). CDR3 length equals 16 residues. Germline V gene sequence: CDR1 SGHVS, CDR2 FQNEAQ. V was trimmed by 4 bases and J by 4 bases, leaving 19 bases between them. The CDR3 sequence: CASSSKRSGPVYGYTF. CDR3 nucleotide sequence: TGTGCCAGCAGCTCAAAACGGTCAGGGCCAGTCTATGGCTACACCTTC.

This clonotype showed up just once. The germline gene is not matched at one end of the junction; a read error may be the cause. This chain links TRBV10-3 with TRBJ1-1; possible D gene TRBD1, 6 bases. CDR3 length: 14 residues. CDR1 and CDR2 from the germline V gene are ENHRY and SYGVKD. The CDR3 DNA sequence: TGTGCCATCAGTATCGGCCCTGGGGACACTGAGGCTTTCTTT. Translating it yields CAISIGPGDTEAFF.

The sample holds a few counts of this clonotype. The chain couples TRBV28 to TRBJ2-1, with D possibly TRBD1 on 6 matching bases. CDR1 and CDR2 from the germline V gene are MDHEN and SYDVKM. The length of the CDR3 is 13 residues. The V and J ends lost 7 bases and 7 bases respectively, with 14 bases between them. The CDR3 region is CASKDYRGNEQFF. For the CDR3, the DNA is TGTGCCAGCAAAGATTATAGGGGGAATGAGCAGTTCTTC.

The chain employs TRBV5-1 and TRBJ1-2; 7 nucleotides agree with TRBD1. The V gene's germline CDR1 is SGHRS and CDR2 YFSETQ. V shed 4 bases and J 6 bases; nucleotides not matched to a gene: 9. This CDR3 has 14 residues. The CDR3 is CASSPAGGRDGYTF. DNA of the CDR3: TGCGCCAGCAGCCCCGCAGGGGGGAGGGATGGCTACACCTTC. The full variable domain, rest sourced from reference TRBV5-1 and TRBJ1-2, is KAGVTQTPRYLIKTRGQQVTLSCSPISGHRSVSWYQQTPGQGLQFLFEYFSETQRNKGNFPGRFSGRQFSNSRSEMNVSTLELGDSALYLCASSPAGGRDGYTFGSGTRLTVV.

The chain uses TRBV2 and TRBJ2-2; no clear D gene. The CDR3 runs 13 residues. Germline loops: CDR1 SNHLY, CDR2 FYNNEI. V was cut by 3 bases and J by 7 bases, with 9 bases left in between. The CDR3 coding sequence is TGTGCCAGCAGTGAGCGAAAGAGCGGGGAGCTGTTTTTT. It yields the protein CASSERKSGELFF.